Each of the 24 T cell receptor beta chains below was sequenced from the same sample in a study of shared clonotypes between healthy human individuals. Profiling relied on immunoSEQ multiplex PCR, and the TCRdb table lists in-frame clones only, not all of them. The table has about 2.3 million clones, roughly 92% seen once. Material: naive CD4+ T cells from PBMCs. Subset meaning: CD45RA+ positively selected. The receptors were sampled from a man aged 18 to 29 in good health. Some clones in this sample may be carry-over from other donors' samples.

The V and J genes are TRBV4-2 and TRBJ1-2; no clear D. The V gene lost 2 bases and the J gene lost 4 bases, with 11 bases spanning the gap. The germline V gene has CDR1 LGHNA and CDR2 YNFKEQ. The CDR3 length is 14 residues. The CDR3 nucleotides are TGTGCCAGCAGCCAATACCGGTCCTTCTATGGCTACACCTTC. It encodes CASSQYRSFYGYTF.

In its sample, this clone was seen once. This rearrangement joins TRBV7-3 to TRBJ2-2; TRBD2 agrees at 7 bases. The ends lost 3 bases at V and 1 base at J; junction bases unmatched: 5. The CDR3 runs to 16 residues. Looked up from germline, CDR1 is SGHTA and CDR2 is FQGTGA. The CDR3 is CASSFLAGENTGELFF. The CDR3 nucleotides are TGTGCCAGCAGCTTTCTCGCGGGGGAGAACACCGGGGAGCTGTTTTTT.

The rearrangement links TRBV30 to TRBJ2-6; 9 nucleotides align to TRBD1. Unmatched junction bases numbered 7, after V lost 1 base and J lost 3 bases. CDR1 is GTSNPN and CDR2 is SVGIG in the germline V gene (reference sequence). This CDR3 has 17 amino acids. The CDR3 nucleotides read TGTGCCTGGAGTGGGGGGACAGGGAGCCTTGGGGCCAACGTCCTGACTTTC. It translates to CAWSGGTGSLGANVLTF.

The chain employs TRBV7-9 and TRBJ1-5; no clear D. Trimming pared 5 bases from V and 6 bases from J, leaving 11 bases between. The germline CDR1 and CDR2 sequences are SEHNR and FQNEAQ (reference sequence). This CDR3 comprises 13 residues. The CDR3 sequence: CASSPGWLQPQHF. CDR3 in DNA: TGTGCCAGCAGCCCAGGATGGCTTCAGCCCCAGCATTTT. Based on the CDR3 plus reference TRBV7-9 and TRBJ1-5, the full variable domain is DTGVSQNPRHKITKRGQNVTFRCDPISEHNRLYWYRQTLGQGPEFLTYFQNEAQLEKSRLLSDRFSAERPKGSFSTLEIQRTEQGDSAMYLCASSPGWLQPQHFGDGTRLSIL.

The CDR3 region is CASSDHRYNYGYTF. The CDR3 nucleotides are TGTGCCAGCAGTGACCACAGGTATAACTATGGCTACACCTTC. The genes are TRBV6-1 and TRBJ1-2, with a possible D match to TRBD1 (5 bases). V was clipped by 3 bases and J by 1 base, with 9 bases between them. This CDR3 comprises 14 residues. Germline CDR1 and CDR2: MNHNS and SASEGT.

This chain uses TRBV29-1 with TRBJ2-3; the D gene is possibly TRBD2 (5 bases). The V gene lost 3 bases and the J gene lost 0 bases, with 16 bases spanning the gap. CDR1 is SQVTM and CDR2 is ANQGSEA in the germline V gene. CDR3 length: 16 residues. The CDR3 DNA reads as TGCAGCGTTGATACTCGCCTAGCTTCTAGCACAGATACGCAGTATTTT. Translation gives CSVDTRLASSTDTQYF.

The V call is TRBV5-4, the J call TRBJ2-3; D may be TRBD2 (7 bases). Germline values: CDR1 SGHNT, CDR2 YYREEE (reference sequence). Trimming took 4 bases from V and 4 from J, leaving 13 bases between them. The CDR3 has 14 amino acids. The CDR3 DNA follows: TGTGCCAGCAGCGGGAGGGGGGGTTCAGATACGCAGTATTTT. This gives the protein CASSGRGGSDTQYF.

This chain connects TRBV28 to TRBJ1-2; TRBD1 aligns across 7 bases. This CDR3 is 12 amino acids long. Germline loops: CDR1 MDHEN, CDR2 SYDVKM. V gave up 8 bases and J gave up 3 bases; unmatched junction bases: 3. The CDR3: CASQQGDYGYTF. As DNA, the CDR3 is TGTGCCAGCCAGCAGGGGGACTATGGCTACACCTTC.

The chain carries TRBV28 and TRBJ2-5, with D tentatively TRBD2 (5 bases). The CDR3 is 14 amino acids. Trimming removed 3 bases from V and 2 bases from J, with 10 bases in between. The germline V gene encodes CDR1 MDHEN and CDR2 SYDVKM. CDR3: CASSFTRDQETQYF. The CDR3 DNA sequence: TGTGCCAGCAGTTTTACCCGGGATCAAGAGACCCAGTACTTC.

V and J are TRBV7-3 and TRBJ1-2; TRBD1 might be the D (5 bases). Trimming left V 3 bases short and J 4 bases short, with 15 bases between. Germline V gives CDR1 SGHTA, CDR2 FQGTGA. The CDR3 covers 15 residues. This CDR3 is CASSFSGDFGYGYTF. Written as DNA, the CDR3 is TGTGCCAGCAGCTTCTCGGGGGACTTCGGCTATGGCTACACCTTC. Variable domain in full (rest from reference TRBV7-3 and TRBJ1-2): GAGVSQTPSNKVTEKGKYVELRCDPISGHTALYWYRQSLGQGPEFLIYFQGTGAADDSGLPNDRFFAVRPEGSVSTLKIQRTERGDSAVYLCASSFSGDFGYGYTFGSGTRLTVV.

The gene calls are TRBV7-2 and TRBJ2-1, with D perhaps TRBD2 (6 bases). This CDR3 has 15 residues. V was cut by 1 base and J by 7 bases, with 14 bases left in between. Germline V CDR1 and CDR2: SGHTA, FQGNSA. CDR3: CASSLGGGRGNEQFF. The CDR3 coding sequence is TGTGCCAGCAGCTTAGGGGGAGGACGAGGGAATGAGCAGTTCTTC.

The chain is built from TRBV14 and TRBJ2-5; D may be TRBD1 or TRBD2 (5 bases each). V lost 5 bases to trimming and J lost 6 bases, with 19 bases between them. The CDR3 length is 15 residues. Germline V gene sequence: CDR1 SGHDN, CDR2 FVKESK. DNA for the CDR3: TGTGCCAGCAGCATTCACCGGGACCCCGGAAAGACCCAGTACTTC. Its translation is CASSIHRDPGKTQYF.

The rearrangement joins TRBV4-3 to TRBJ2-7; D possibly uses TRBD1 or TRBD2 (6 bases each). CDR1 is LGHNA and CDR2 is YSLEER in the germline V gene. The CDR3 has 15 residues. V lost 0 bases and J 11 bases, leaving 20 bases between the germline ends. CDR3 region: CASSQDRGALGVKYF. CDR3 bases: TGCGCCAGCAGCCAAGATAGGGGGGCATTGGGGGTTAAGTACTTC.

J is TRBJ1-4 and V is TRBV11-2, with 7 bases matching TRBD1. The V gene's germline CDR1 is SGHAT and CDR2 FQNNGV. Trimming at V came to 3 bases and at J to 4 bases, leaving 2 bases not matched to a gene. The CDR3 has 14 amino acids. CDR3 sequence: CASSLGQRNEKLFF. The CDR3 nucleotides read TGTGCCAGCAGCTTGGGACAGCGTAATGAAAAACTGTTTTTT.

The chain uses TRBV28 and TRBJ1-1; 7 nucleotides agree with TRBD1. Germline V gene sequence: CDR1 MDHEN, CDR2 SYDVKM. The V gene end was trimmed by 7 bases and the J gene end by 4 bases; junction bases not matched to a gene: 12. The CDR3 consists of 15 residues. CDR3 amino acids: CASIAYRGRGTEAFF. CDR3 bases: TGTGCCAGCATCGCCTACAGGGGACGTGGCACTGAAGCTTTCTTT.

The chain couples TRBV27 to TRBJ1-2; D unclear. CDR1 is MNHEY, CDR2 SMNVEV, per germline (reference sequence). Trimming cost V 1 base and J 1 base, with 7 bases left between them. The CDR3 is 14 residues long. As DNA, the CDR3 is TGTGCCAGCAGTTTATATTCCCATAACTATGGCTACACCTTC. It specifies CASSLYSHNYGYTF.

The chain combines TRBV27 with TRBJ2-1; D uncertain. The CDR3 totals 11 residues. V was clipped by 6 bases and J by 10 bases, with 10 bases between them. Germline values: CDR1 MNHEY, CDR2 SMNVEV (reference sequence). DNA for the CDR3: TGTGCCAGCAGGGCCCGCTTGGAGCAGTTCTTC. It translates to CASRARLEQFF.

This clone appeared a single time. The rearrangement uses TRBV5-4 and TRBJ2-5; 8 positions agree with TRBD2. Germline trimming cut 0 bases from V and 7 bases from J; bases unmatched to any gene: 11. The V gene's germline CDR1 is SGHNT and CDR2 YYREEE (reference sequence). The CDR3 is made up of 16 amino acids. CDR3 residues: CASSLAVFREGATQYF. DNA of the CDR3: TGTGCCAGCAGCTTGGCCGTGTTCCGGGAGGGTGCGACCCAGTACTTC.

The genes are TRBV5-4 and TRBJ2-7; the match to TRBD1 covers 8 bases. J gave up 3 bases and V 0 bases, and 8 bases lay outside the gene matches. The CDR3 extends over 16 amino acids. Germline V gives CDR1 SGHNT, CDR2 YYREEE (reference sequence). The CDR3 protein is CASSLGSGTGLYEQYF. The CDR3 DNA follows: TGTGCCAGCAGCTTGGGTTCAGGGACAGGCCTCTACGAGCAGTACTTC.

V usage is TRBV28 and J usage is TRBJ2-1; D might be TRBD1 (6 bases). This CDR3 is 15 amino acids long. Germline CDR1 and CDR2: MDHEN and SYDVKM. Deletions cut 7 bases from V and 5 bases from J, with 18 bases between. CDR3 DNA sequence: TGTGCCAGCACCCAAAGGGGGTCTAAGGACAATGAGCAGTTCTTC. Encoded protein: CASTQRGSKDNEQFF.

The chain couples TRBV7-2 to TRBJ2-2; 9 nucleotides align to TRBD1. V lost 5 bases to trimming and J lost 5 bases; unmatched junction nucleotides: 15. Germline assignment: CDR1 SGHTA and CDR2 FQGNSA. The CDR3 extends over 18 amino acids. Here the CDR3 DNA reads TGTGCCAGCAGCACGCGCCGAGGGACAGGGACTTCTACCGGGGAGCTGTTTTTT. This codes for CASSTRRGTGTSTGELFF.

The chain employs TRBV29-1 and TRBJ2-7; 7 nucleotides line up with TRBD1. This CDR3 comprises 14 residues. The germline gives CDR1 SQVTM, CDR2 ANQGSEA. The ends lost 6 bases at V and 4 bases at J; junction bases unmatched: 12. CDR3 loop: CSVLLGDREYEQYF. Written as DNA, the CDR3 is TGCAGCGTCCTACTTGGAGACAGGGAGTACGAGCAGTACTTC.

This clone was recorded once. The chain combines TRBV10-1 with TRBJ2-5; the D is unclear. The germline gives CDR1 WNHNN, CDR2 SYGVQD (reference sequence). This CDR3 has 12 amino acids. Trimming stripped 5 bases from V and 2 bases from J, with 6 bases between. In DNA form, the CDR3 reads TGCGCCAGCAGTAACCTACAAGAGACCCAGTACTTC. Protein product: CASSNLQETQYF.

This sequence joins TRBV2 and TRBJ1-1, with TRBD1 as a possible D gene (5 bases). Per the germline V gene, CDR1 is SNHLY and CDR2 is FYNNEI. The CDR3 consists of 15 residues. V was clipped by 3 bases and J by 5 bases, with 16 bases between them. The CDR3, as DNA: TGTGCCAGCAGTGATAGGTACCAGGGTAGGACTGAAGCTTTCTTT. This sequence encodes CASSDRYQGRTEAFF.